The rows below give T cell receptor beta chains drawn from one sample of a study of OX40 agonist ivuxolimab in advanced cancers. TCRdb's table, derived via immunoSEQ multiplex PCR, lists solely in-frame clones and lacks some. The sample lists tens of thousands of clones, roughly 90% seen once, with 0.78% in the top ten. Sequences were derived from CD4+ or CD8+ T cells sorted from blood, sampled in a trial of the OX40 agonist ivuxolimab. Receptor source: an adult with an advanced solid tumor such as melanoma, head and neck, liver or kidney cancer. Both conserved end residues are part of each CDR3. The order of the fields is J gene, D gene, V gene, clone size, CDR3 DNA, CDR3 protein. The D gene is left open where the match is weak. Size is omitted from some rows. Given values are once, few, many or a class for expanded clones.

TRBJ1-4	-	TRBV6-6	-	TGTGCCAGCGTAGGGGTAGTTGGTGAAAAACTGTTTTTT	CASVGVVGEKLFF
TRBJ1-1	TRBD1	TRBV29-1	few	TGCAGCGTCGGGGGACAGATTCACACTGAAGCTTTCTTT	CSVGGQIHTEAFF
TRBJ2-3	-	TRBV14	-	TGTGCCAGCAGCCAGTCAGGGGTGCCAGATACGCAGTATTTT	CASSQSGVPDTQYF
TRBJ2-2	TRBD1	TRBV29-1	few	TGCAGCATAAGGCCGGGGACAGTGAACACCGGGGAGCTGTTTTTT	CSIRPGTVNTGELFF
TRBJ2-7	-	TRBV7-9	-	TGTGCCAGCGCATCCGTGGGACCCGCCTACGAGCAGTACTTC	CASASVGPAYEQYF
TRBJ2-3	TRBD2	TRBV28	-	TGTGCCAGCAGGTCCTACGGGGGGTCCAACACAGATACGCAGTATTTT	CASRSYGGSNTDTQYF
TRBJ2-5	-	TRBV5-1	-	TGCGCCAGCAGCCAGCGGATGGAGGAGACCCAGTACTTC	CASSQRMEETQYF
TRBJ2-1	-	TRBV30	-	TGTGCCTGGAGTGTACACCGAGACAATGAGCAGTTCTTC	CAWSVHRDNEQFF
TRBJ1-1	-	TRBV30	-	TGTGCCTGGAGCCGGGGGCCGAACACTGAAGCTTTCTTT	CAWSRGPNTEAFF
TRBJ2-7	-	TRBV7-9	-	TGTGCCAGCAGCCTGACAGCTTACGAGCAGTACTTC	CASSLTAYEQYF
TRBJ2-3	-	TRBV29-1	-	TGCAGCGTTGCTGCGGGACATGAGGCAGATACGCAGTATTTT	CSVAAGHEADTQYF
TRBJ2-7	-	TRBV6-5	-	TGTGCCAGCATCACCGGCGCAGGGGGGTCCTACGAGCAGTACTTC	CASITGAGGSYEQYF
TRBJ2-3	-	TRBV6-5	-	TGTGCCAGCAGTCCCAGGGGAGCCGATACGCAGTATTTT	CASSPRGADTQYF
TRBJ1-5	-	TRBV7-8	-	TGTGCCAGCAGCTCATTGGAAGGGAATCAGCCCCAGCATTTT	CASSSLEGNQPQHF
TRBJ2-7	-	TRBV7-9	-	TGTGCCAGCAGTCCCTCTAGCGACGAGCAGTACTTC	CASSPSSDEQYF
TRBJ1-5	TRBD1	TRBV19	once	TGTGCCAGTAGTGCCTCCGGGACAGGGAGTACCCAGCATTTT	CASSASGTGSTQHF
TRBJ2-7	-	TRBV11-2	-	TGTGCCAGCAGTTTCAAGGGGGGCCACGAGCAGTACTTC	CASSFKGGHEQYF
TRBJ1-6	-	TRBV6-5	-	TGTGCCAGCAGCCTGGGTCATGCAGCATCACCCCTCCACTTT	CASSLGHAASPLHF
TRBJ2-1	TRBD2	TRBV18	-	TGTGCCAGCTCACCGGGAGGGCCGCGTAACTACAATGAGCAGTTCTTC	CASSPGGPRNYNEQFF
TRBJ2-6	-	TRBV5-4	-	TGTGCCAGCAGCTCTAGTTTCTCTGGGGCCAACGTCCTGACTTTC	CASSSSFSGANVLTF
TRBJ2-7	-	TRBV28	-	TGTGCCAGCAGGAAAAACCCCTACGAGCAGTACTTC	CASRKNPYEQYF
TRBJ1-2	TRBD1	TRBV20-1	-	TGCAGTGCTAGAAGGGGGCCTGGCTACACCTTC	CSARRGPGYTF
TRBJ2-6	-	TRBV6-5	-	TGTGCCAGCAGTTACGGGGGTTCCGGGGCCAACGTCCTGACTTTC	CASSYGGSGANVLTF
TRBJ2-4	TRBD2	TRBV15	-	TGTGCCACCAGCAGAGTTAGCGGGGGATTAAACATTCAGTACTTC	CATSRVSGGLNIQYF
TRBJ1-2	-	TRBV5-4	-	TGTGCCAGCAGCTCGTATGGGGGCGAGGACGGCTACACCTTC	CASSSYGGEDGYTF
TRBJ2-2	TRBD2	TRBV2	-	TGTGCCAGCAGGATAGCGGGTAACACCGGGGAGCTGTTTTTT	CASRIAGNTGELFF
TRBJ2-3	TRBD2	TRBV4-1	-	TGCGCCAGCAGCCAACAAGGACTAGCGGGAGAAGATACGCAGTATTTT	CASSQQGLAGEDTQYF
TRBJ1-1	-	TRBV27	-	TGTGCCAGCAGTTTGGTGGCAGGTTTTATGAACACTGAAGCTTTCTTT	CASSLVAGFMNTEAFF
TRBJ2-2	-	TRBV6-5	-	TGTGCCAGCAGGGGGTACTCCGGGGAGCTGTTTTTT	CASRGYSGELFF
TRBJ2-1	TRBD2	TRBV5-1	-	TGCGCCAGCAGCGCTGTCACCCGGACTAGACGTAATGAGCAGTTCTTC	CASSAVTRTRRNEQFF
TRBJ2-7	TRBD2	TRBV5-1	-	TGCGCCAGCAGCCTGGGTGGGACTAGCGGGGGCTTAACCTACGAGCAGTACTTC	CASSLGGTSGGLTYEQYF